These 3 T cell receptor beta chains came from one sample sequenced in a study of control samples from healthy donors and cancer patients. Profiled with immunoSEQ multiplex PCR; TCRdb holds only in-frame clones, not every one. The sample consists of about 65,000 clones, about nine tenths of them appearing once. The sample comprised PBMCs. These receptors were taken from a woman aged 45-65 years with colorectal cancer.

The chain's CDR3 is CAWSAPGQGIPAEAFF. CDR3 DNA sequence: TGTGCCTGGAGTGCTCCGGGACAGGGGATTCCAGCTGAAGCTTTCTTT. The rearrangement joins TRBV30 to TRBJ1-1, with 10 bases aligning to TRBD1. The germline V gene encodes CDR1 GTSNPN and CDR2 SVGIG (reference sequence). Trimming at V came to 1 base and at J to 6 bases, leaving 11 bases not matched to a gene. The CDR3 extends over 16 amino acids. The full variable domain, completed using reference TRBV30 and TRBJ1-1, is SQTIHQWPATLVQPVGSPLSLECTVEGTSNPNLYWYRQAAGRGLQLLFYSVGIGQISSEVPQNLSASRPQDRQFILSSKKLLLSDSGFYLCAWSAPGQGIPAEAFFGQGTRLTVV.

The CDR3 is CASSLGSGGDTDTQYF. The CDR3 bases are TGCGCCAGCAGCTTGGGGAGCGGGGGAGACACAGATACGCAGTATTTT. The chain joins TRBV5-1 to TRBJ2-3, with TRBD2 matching 8 bases. The junction had 5 bases not matched to a gene; V was cut back by 0 bases and J by 2 bases. Germline lookup yields CDR1 SGHRS and CDR2 YFSETQ. This CDR3 is 16 amino acids long.

The CDR3 coding sequence is TGCGCCAGCAGCCCGGAACCGGGACAGACTCAAGAGACCCAGTACTTC. Its protein is CASSPEPGQTQETQYF. The V call is TRBV5-1, the J call TRBJ2-5; 7 bases line up with TRBD1. The CDR3 loop spans 16 amino acids. J lost 2 bases, V lost 4 bases, and 11 bases had no gene match. Germline CDR1 SGHRS, CDR2 YFSETQ.